The 18 T cell receptor beta chains in this list originate from one sample, sequenced in a study of vaccination and CD4 T cells after COVID-19. Sequencing of the DNA from cultured CD4+ T cells was carried out with the Oncomine TCR Beta short-read assay. TCRdb processed the PCR reads anew with MiXCR; each CDR3 protein has one entry. In the table there are 17,000 or so distinct CDR3 sequences, approximately 50% of which are singletons. This sample's time point: late sampling 161 to 241 days after vaccination in three convalescent patients. Treatment noted: approximately 9-day PBMC culture with coronavirus spike peptide pools or control peptides (ViraFEST assay). Antigen specificity for these receptors is unknown. The input for sequencing was CD4+ T cells from blood, cultured in vitro, taken about 7 months after SARS-CoV-2 vaccination. The origin of the receptors is a human donor who had recovered from COVID-19.

V usage is TRBV7-6 and J usage is TRBJ2-7, with TRBD1 matching over 9 bases. V gave up 6 bases and J gave up 1 base; unmatched junction bases: 7. The germline V gene has CDR1 SGHVS and CDR2 FNYEAQ. The CDR3 is 15 amino acids. The CDR3 is CASSFTGGASYEQYF. The CDR3 nucleotides are TGTGCCAGCAGTTTTACAGGGGGCGCTTCCTACGAGCAGTACTTC. Looking up the rest from reference TRBV7-6 and TRBJ2-7 gives the full variable domain: GAGVSQSPRYKVTKRGQDVALRCDPISGHVSLYWYRQALGQGPEFLTYFNYEAQQDKSGLPNDRFSAERPEGSISTLTIQRTEQRDSAMYRCASSFTGGASYEQYFGPGTRLTVT.

This rearrangement joins TRBV15 to TRBJ1-1; unclear D gene. Germline values: CDR1 LNHNV, CDR2 YYDKDF (reference sequence). The CDR3 runs to 17 residues. V lost 0 bases and J lost 0, with 14 bases in between. DNA of the CDR3: TGTGCCACCAGCAGAGATCGAGGGTCCCGAATGAACACTGAAGCTTTCTTT. It yields the protein CATSRDRGSRMNTEAFF.

The sample holds a few counts of this clonotype. The gene calls are TRBV6-2 or TRBV6-3 and TRBJ1-5, with 10 bases identical to TRBD1. V trimming: 6 bases; J trimming: 7 bases; junction bases outside the gene matches: 15. This CDR3 is built from 17 residues. Per germline, CDR1 MNHEY and CDR2 SVGEGT. The CDR3 nucleotides are TGTGCCAGCAGCTACCCTGGGGACAGGGGTTTTCGGCAGCCCCAGCATTTT. It encodes CASSYPGDRGFRQPQHF.

The rearrangement joins TRBV10-3 to TRBJ2-3; possible D gene TRBD2, 6 bases. Trimming stripped 10 bases from V and 0 bases from J, with 8 bases between. The CDR3 sequence is 12 residues long. The germline V gene encodes CDR1 ENHRY and CDR2 SYGVKD. The CDR3 is CATAGSTDTQYF. CDR3 nucleotide sequence: TGTGCCACCGCGGGGAGCACAGATACGCAGTATTTT.

This clonotype was observed a handful of times. This chain links TRBV7-2 with TRBJ1-2; 10 bases are shared with TRBD1. The CDR3 sequence is 13 residues long. V trimming: 5 bases; J trimming: 13 bases; junction bases outside the gene matches: 10. From germline, CDR1 is SGHTA and CDR2 FQGNSA. CDR3 sequence (DNA): TGTGCCAGCAGCCTTGACAGGGGGCCCCACCTCACCTTC. Amino acid sequence: CASSLDRGPHLTF.

V is TRBV7-2 and J is TRBJ2-7, with 11 bases that match TRBD1. The CDR3 has 17 residues. Germline CDR1 and CDR2: SGHTA and FQGNSA. The ends lost 2 bases at V and 2 bases at J; junction bases unmatched: 8. The CDR3 DNA reads TGTGCCAGCAGCTTACGGGTGGGGGGACAGGGGGCCTACGAGCAGTACTTC. Protein: CASSLRVGGQGAYEQYF.

This clonotype is classed as large. This rearrangement joins TRBV7-9 to TRBJ1-1; no definite D call. Germline V gene sequence: CDR1 SEHNR, CDR2 FQNEAQ (reference sequence). Trimming removed 4 bases from V and 4 bases from J, with 10 bases in between. The CDR3 has 13 residues. This CDR3 is CASSSNYATEAFF. The CDR3 bases are TGTGCCAGCAGCTCGAATTACGCCACTGAAGCTTTCTTT.

The CDR3 sequence is CSARDLGGLSSNQPQHF. Here the CDR3 DNA reads TGCAGTGCTAGAGATCTAGGGGGACTTAGTAGCAATCAGCCCCAGCATTTT. The chain recombines TRBV20-1 with TRBJ1-5, with D tentatively TRBD1 (6 bases). From germline, CDR1 is DFQATT and CDR2 SNEGSKA (reference sequence). Deletions cut 0 bases from V and 0 bases from J, with 15 bases between. CDR3 size: 17 residues.

This clonotype has a single count. V and J are TRBV5-1 and TRBJ2-7, with 9 positions matching TRBD1. Unmatched junction bases numbered 5, after V lost 7 bases and J lost 0 bases. Looked up from germline, CDR1 is SGHRS and CDR2 is YFSETQ. The CDR3 spans 14 residues. The CDR3 coding sequence is TGCGCCAGCGGCCGGGACAGGGCCTCCTACGAGCAGTACTTC. Protein product: CASGRDRASYEQYF.

There are a few counts of this clonotype. The chain recombines TRBV29-1 with TRBJ2-1, with 9 bases lining up with TRBD2. J gave up 7 bases and V 7 bases, and 14 bases lay outside the gene matches. From germline, CDR1 is SQVTM and CDR2 ANQGSEA. This CDR3 has 15 amino acids. The CDR3 spells CSGGENSGSRNEQFF. CDR3 nucleotides: TGCAGCGGGGGGGAGAATAGCGGGAGTCGGAATGAGCAGTTCTTC.

This clonotype was detected only a few times. The CDR3, as DNA: TGTGCCAGCAGCGAGGGGCTTACCGATACGCAGTATTTT. The encoded protein is CASSEGLTDTQYF. The V call is TRBV7-2, the J call TRBJ2-3; TRBD1 or TRBD2 may be the D gene (5 bases each). The V gene lost 5 bases and the J gene lost 6 bases, with 12 bases spanning the gap. CDR3 length equals 13 residues. CDR1 is SGHTA, CDR2 FQGNSA, per germline.

The sample holds one count of this clonotype. This chain uses TRBV2 with TRBJ1-5; D might be TRBD1 (5 bases). Germline-derived CDR1 and CDR2 are SNHLY and FYNNEI. The V gene lost 3 bases and the J gene lost 4 bases, with 13 bases spanning the gap. The CDR3 is 15 residues long. The CDR3 spells CASSDDQGSNQPQHF. The CDR3 nucleotides are TGTGCCAGCAGTGATGATCAGGGAAGTAATCAGCCCCAGCATTTT.

The rearrangement uses TRBV29-1 and TRBJ1-3; D is possibly TRBD1 (6 bases). Per germline, CDR1 SQVTM and CDR2 ANQGSEA. The CDR3 covers 18 residues. The V end was cut by 2 bases, the J end by 4 bases, with 24 bases between. The CDR3 DNA is TGCAGCGTTGAAAGGCAGGGGAGACCTCGACCCTTGGGAAACACCATATATTTT. The encoded protein is CSVERQGRPRPLGNTIYF.

For this clonotype: Sequence at one end of the junction differs from germline and may be a read error. This chain joins TRBV6-1 and TRBJ2-1; D is unresolved. CDR1 is MNHNS and CDR2 is SASEGT in the germline V gene. The CDR3 contains 13 residues. Here the CDR3 reads CASSVHHDNGQFF. CDR3 DNA: TGTGCCAGCAGTGTCCACCACGACAATGGGCAGTTCTTC.

The chain is built from TRBV2 and TRBJ1-1, with D tentatively TRBD1 (5 bases). This CDR3 region has 14 residues. V lost 6 bases to trimming and J lost 7 bases, with 18 bases between them. The germline gives CDR1 SNHLY, CDR2 FYNNEI. The chain's CDR3 is CASRLRSQGDEAFF. In nucleotides, the CDR3 is TGTGCCAGCAGACTGAGGTCCCAGGGAGATGAAGCTTTCTTT.

The genes are TRBV19 and TRBJ2-3, with TRBD1 identical over 8 bases. Trimming cost V 5 bases and J 0 bases; bases outside gene matches: 4. CDR3 size: 15 residues. Germline assignment: CDR1 LNHDA and CDR2 SQIVND (reference sequence). The CDR3 region is CASSVRGLSTDTQYF. CDR3 DNA sequence: TGTGCCAGTAGTGTCAGGGGGCTGAGCACAGATACGCAGTATTTT.

The rearrangement joins TRBV6-5 to TRBJ1-5; 7 positions match TRBD1. The CDR3 length is 15 residues. The germline V gene encodes CDR1 MNHEY and CDR2 SVGAGI. Trimming cost V 1 base and J 4 bases; bases outside gene matches: 4. The CDR3 DNA is TGTGCCAGCAGTTACTACAGGGACAGTAATCAGCCCCAGCATTTT. Amino acid sequence: CASSYYRDSNQPQHF.

This clonotype was found a few times. The chain employs TRBV20-1 and TRBJ2-7, with 7 bases lining up with TRBD2. Per the germline V gene, CDR1 is DFQATT and CDR2 is SNEGSKA (reference sequence). Trimming at V came to 5 bases and at J to 6 bases, leaving 10 bases not matched to a gene. There are 13 residues in the CDR3. The CDR3 sequence is CSAGPGGTTEQYF. DNA of the CDR3: TGCAGTGCTGGACCGGGGGGAACCACCGAGCAGTACTTC.